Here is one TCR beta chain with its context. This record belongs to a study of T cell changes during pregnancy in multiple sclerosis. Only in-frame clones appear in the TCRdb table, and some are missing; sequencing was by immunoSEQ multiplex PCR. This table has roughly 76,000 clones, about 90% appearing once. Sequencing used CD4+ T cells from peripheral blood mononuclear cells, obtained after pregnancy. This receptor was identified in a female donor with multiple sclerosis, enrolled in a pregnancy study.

CDR3 bases: TGTGCCAGCAGGCCCCCAGGGGCGACGCAGTATTTT. This sequence encodes CASRPPGATQYF. This chain connects TRBV6-5 to TRBJ2-3, with D possibly matching TRBD1 (6 bases). CDR3 length equals 12 residues. V was pared by 6 bases and J by 9 bases, with 13 bases between. CDR1 is MNHEY, CDR2 SVGAGI, per germline.